These 18 T cell receptor beta chains were all obtained from the same sample, sequenced in a study of blood T cell repertoires in COVID-19. Sequencing was performed with immunoSEQ multiplex PCR; in TCRdb, only in-frame clones are kept and a portion is missing. The top ten hold less than 2% of the sample, which has some 240,000 clones, roughly 84% seen once. Sequencing used peripheral blood. The receptors here all came from a woman in her thirties or forties who had recovered from COVID-19.

The genes are TRBV6-6 and TRBJ2-3; D ambiguous. Per germline, CDR1 MNHNY and CDR2 SVGAGI (reference sequence). V shed 6 bases and J shed 4 bases, with 8 bases lying between them. CDR3 length: 12 residues. The CDR3 here is CASSPSSDTQYF. CDR3 DNA: TGTGCCAGCAGCCCCTCCTCAGATACGCAGTATTTT.

The V and J genes are TRBV7-6 and TRBJ2-5; 8 bases are shared with TRBD1. This CDR3 region has 15 residues. After removal of 5 bases from V and 2 bases from J, the junction contained 7 bases not matched to a gene. Germline-derived CDR1 and CDR2 are SGHVS and FNYEAQ. The CDR3 is CASSLRYRGQETQYF. Written as DNA, the CDR3 is TGTGCCAGCAGCCTTAGGTACAGGGGGCAAGAGACCCAGTACTTC.

The chain is built from TRBV10-3 and TRBJ2-1, with a possible D match to TRBD2 (5 bases). The CDR3 covers 13 residues. V lost 2 bases and J 6 bases, leaving 8 bases between the germline ends. The germline V gene encodes CDR1 ENHRY and CDR2 SYGVKD. As DNA, the CDR3 is TGTGCCATCAGTGAGAGAGAGGGCAATGAGCAGTTCTTC. This codes for CAISEREGNEQFF.

The genes are TRBV5-1 and TRBJ2-5; TRBD1 matches 9 bases. Germline CDR1 reads SGHRS; CDR2 reads YFSETQ. This CDR3 comprises 14 residues. Trimming removed 4 bases from V and 5 bases from J; junction bases left unmatched: 6. The CDR3 here is CASSVGQGLETQYF. Here the CDR3 DNA reads TGCGCCAGCAGCGTAGGACAGGGGCTGGAGACCCAGTACTTC.

The V gene is TRBV6-5, the J gene TRBJ2-1; no firm D call. Germline assignment: CDR1 MNHEY and CDR2 SVGAGI. The CDR3 consists of 14 residues. V was shortened by 0 bases and J by 4 bases, with 7 bases between the two germline ends. In DNA, the CDR3 is TGTGCCAGCAGTTACTCGAACCGGTACAATGAGCAGTTCTTC. The encoded protein is CASSYSNRYNEQFF.

The chain recombines TRBV30 with TRBJ2-7, with 8 bases matching TRBD2. The V and J ends lost 4 bases and 3 bases, in that order; junction bases with no gene match: 2. CDR1 and CDR2 from the germline V gene are GTSNPN and SVGIG (reference sequence). The CDR3 runs 12 residues. This chain's CDR3 is CAWNGGGYEQYF. CDR3 DNA: TGTGCCTGGAACGGGGGGGGCTACGAGCAGTACTTC.

The chain joins TRBV28 to TRBJ1-6; TRBD1 is a possible D gene (5 bases). The V gene's germline CDR1 is MDHEN and CDR2 SYDVKM. The CDR3 runs 11 residues. V lost 6 bases, J lost 14 bases, and 11 bases lay in between. Here the CDR3 reads CASSPPGTLHF. DNA of the CDR3: TGTGCCAGCAGCCCTCCAGGGACCCTCCACTTT.

V is TRBV19 and J is TRBJ1-1; D unclear. CDR3 length equals 14 residues. CDR1 and CDR2 (germline): LNHDA, SQIVND (reference sequence). V lost 3 bases and J 1 base, leaving 9 bases between the germline ends. CDR3: CASSINRQNTEAFF. Written as DNA, the CDR3 is TGTGCCAGTAGTATTAACAGACAGAACACTGAAGCTTTCTTT.

The V gene is TRBV4-1, the J gene TRBJ2-7; D perhaps matches TRBD1 (6 bases). Germline CDR1 MGHRA, CDR2 YSYEKL. Trimming took off 3 bases at V and 5 bases at J, with 14 bases between the two ends. The length of the CDR3 is 14 residues. As DNA, the CDR3 is TGCGCCAGCAGCCAGAAGGGGGACCTCAACGAGCAGTACTTC. Translating it yields CASSQKGDLNEQYF.

This clone appeared many times. V gene TRBV24-1 combines with J gene TRBJ2-2; weak D call: TRBD2 (6 bases). This CDR3 is 12 amino acids long. CDR1 KGHDR and CDR2 SFDVKD come from the germline V gene. V lost 12 bases and J lost 4, with 11 bases in between. Here the CDR3 DNA reads TGTGCCTCCTCAGCGGGCACCGGGGAGCTGTTTTTT. Its translation is CASSAGTGELFF.

This chain uses TRBV2 with TRBJ1-2; 7 positions match TRBD1. This CDR3 has 16 amino acids. In germline, CDR1 is SNHLY, CDR2 FYNNEI. The trim removed 4 bases at V and 3 bases at J, leaving 11 bases unmatched. CDR3 amino acids: CASSVRDRIPDYGYTF. CDR3 bases: TGTGCCAGCAGTGTCCGGGACAGAATCCCTGACTATGGCTACACCTTC. The entire variable domain, with the rest obtained from reference TRBV2 and TRBJ1-2, is as follows: EPEVTQTPSHQVTQMGQEVILRCVPISNHLYFYWYRQILGQKVEFLVSFYNNEISEKSEIFDDQFSVERPDGSNFTLKIRSTKLEDSAMYFCASSVRDRIPDYGYTFGSGTRLTVV.

The V call is TRBV4-1, the J call TRBJ2-5, with 11 bases fitting TRBD2. The germline CDR1 and CDR2 sequences are MGHRA and YSYEKL. The CDR3 has 20 residues. V shed 4 bases and J 4 bases; nucleotides not matched to a gene: 20. The CDR3 spells CASSPIWVGSGGAESETQYF. The CDR3 DNA reads as TGCGCCAGCAGCCCTATCTGGGTGGGTAGCGGGGGGGCCGAGTCAGAGACCCAGTACTTC.

V usage is TRBV19 and J usage is TRBJ2-2; a weak D match, TRBD2 (6 bases). The V end was cut by 2 bases, the J end by 5 bases, with 15 bases between. This CDR3 region has 16 residues. Germline V lookup: CDR1 LNHDA, CDR2 SQIVND (reference sequence). CDR3 nucleotides: TGTGCCAGTAGTATAAATGCGCTAGCGTCAACCGGGGAGCTGTTTTTT. It is translated as CASSINALASTGELFF.

This sequence joins TRBV2 and TRBJ2-4; 7 positions agree with TRBD1. The CDR3 length is 17 residues. Per germline, CDR1 SNHLY and CDR2 FYNNEI. Unmatched junction bases numbered 10, after V lost 5 bases and J lost 0 bases. The CDR3 reads CASSLPGQPTAKNIQYF. DNA for the CDR3: TGTGCCAGCAGTTTACCGGGACAGCCAACAGCCAAAAACATTCAGTACTTC.

In its sample, this clone was seen a few times. The rearrangement joins TRBV19 to TRBJ1-2; D gene uncertain. This CDR3 is 13 amino acids long. Germline V CDR1 and CDR2: LNHDA, SQIVND (reference sequence). The germline V and J ends were trimmed by 8 bases and 6 bases, with 16 bases remaining between them. The CDR3 sequence is CASRDPTTHGYTF. CDR3 sequence (DNA): TGTGCCAGTCGCGACCCCACTACACATGGCTACACCTTC.

The chain employs TRBV28 and TRBJ1-2, with 9 bases matching TRBD1. The CDR3 loop spans 14 amino acids. Per germline, CDR1 MDHEN and CDR2 SYDVKM. With V trimmed by 8 bases and J by 5 bases, 9 bases remained unmatched. The CDR3: CASLNRDRAYGYTF. The DNA of the CDR3 is TGTGCCAGCCTGAACCGGGACAGGGCATATGGCTACACCTTC.

This rearrangement joins TRBV6-2 or TRBV6-3 to TRBJ2-2; the D gene is possibly TRBD2 (6 bases). Trimming took 3 bases from V and 10 from J, leaving 21 bases between them. CDR3 length: 16 residues. The germline gives CDR1 MNHEY, CDR2 SVGEGT. This chain's CDR3 is CASSYRAVTGVEELFF. The CDR3 DNA follows: TGTGCCAGCAGTTATAGGGCCGTGACGGGGGTCGAGGAGCTGTTTTTT.

The chain joins TRBV6-2 or TRBV6-3 to TRBJ1-6; 10 bases align to TRBD1. J gave up 9 bases and V 2 bases, and 4 bases lay outside the gene matches. The CDR3 covers 15 residues. Germline V gene lookup returns CDR1 MNHEY and CDR2 SVGEGT. CDR3 nucleotide sequence: TGTGCCAGCAGTTACGGACAGGGGGACTTTTCACCCCTCCACTTT. Residues: CASSYGQGDFSPLHF.